The rows below give T cell receptor beta chains drawn from one sample of a study of cytomegalovirus exposure and HLA in healthy donors. TCRdb keeps only in-frame clones here, not all; method: immunoSEQ multiplex PCR. This table has 150,000 to 200,000 clones, almost 85% appearing once. Sample: PBMCs. The receptors derive from a man aged 25-45 years in good health and CMV-seropositive. Each CDR3 is given with its conserved first and last residue. Fields, in order: CDR3 DNA, CDR3 protein, D gene, J gene, CDR3 length, clone size, V gene. The D gene is left open where the match is weak. Only some rows state a clone size, as once, few, many or a class for expanded clones.

TGCGCCAGCAGCACAGGCCGGAACACTGAAGCTTTCTTT,CASSTGRNTEAFF,.,TRBJ1-1,13,.,TRBV10-1
TGTGCCATCGCGAATGAGGTAGAGACCCAGTACTTC,CAIANEVETQYF,.,TRBJ2-5,12,.,TRBV10-3
TGCGCCAGCAGCTTGGCTAGCGGCGACACAGATACGCAGTATTTT,CASSLASGDTDTQYF,TRBD2,TRBJ2-3,15,.,TRBV5-1
TGTGCCAGCAGTTACTCACAGTTCGGAAGGGAGCAGTACTTC,CASSYSQFGREQYF,.,TRBJ2-7,14,few,TRBV6-5
TGTGCCAGCAGTCCGCCGGGACAGTACTCCTACGAGCAGTACTTC,CASSPPGQYSYEQYF,TRBD1,TRBJ2-7,15,once,TRBV6-6
TGTGCCAGCTCACGTTCAACAGGGGTCACAGATACGCAGTATTTT,CASSRSTGVTDTQYF,TRBD1,TRBJ2-3,15,.,TRBV18
TGTGCCAGCAGTTCTGACAGGGGAAACTATGGCTACACCTTC,CASSSDRGNYGYTF,TRBD1,TRBJ1-2,14,.,TRBV6-5
TGTGCCAGCAGCTTCCCGCCGGGGACAGTGGGTGAAGCTTTCTTT,CASSFPPGTVGEAFF,TRBD1,TRBJ1-1,15,.,TRBV7-2
TGTGCCAGTACTGCAGTACAGGGGACCCAGTACTTC,CASTAVQGTQYF,.,TRBJ2-5,12,.,TRBV19
TGTGCCAGCAGAAGTACGACAGGGGCGCGAGGGAACTATGGCTACACCTTC,CASRSTTGARGNYGYTF,TRBD1,TRBJ1-2,17,.,TRBV27